This T cell receptor (beta chain) was captured in a study of CD8+ T cells in alopecia areata. Study results and limitations: Throughout tofacitinib, many expanded lesional clones continued to persist in scalp and blood.

cDNA prepared by RNA extraction and subsequent reverse transcription served as the template for sequencing. Sequencing was performed with immunoSEQ multiplex PCR; in TCRdb, only in-frame clones are kept and a portion is missing. The sample records 190,000 or so clones, about three fifths being singletons. Sample treatment: oral pan-JAK inhibitor, 5-10 mg twice daily. This CDR3 is 12 amino acids long. CDR1 and CDR2 (germline): MNHEY, SVGAGI. V was shortened by 10 bases and J by 3 bases, with 10 bases between the two germline ends. This clone was found a few times. Its matching antigen is unknown. This receptor was obtained from a human donor with alopecia areata. This chain links TRBV6-5 with TRBJ1-5; D remains ambiguous. Sequenced here: CD4+ T cells sorted from blood, sampled at week 4, from a patient treated with tofacitinib. The CDR3 loop reads CATGRINQPQHF. The CDR3 DNA sequence: TGTGCCACAGGACGGATCAATCAGCCCCAGCATTTT.